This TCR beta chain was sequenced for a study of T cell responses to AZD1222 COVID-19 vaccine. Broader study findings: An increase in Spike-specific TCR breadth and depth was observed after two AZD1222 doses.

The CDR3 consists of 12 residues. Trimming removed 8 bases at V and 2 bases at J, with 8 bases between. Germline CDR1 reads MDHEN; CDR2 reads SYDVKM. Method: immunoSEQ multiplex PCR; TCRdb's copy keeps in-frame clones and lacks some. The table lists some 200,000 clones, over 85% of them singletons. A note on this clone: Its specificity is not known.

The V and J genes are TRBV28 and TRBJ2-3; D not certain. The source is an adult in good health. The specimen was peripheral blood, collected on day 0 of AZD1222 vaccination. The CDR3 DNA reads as TGTGCCAGCGAGCGATTCACAGATACGCAGTATTTT. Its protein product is CASERFTDTQYF. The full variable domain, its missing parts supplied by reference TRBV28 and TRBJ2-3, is DVKVTQSSRYLVKRTGEKVFLECVQDMDHENMFWYRQDPGLGLRLIYFSYDVKMKEKGDIPEGYSVSREKKERFSLILESASTNQTSMYLCASERFTDTQYFGPGTRLTVL.